This TCR beta chain derives from a study of blood T cell repertoires in COVID-19. TCRdb's copy holds only in-frame clones and misses some; the assay was immunoSEQ multiplex PCR. The sample gives tens of thousands of clones, around 85% of which show up once; about 4.6% is in the top ten. In germline, CDR1 is SGHRS, CDR2 YFSETQ. The CDR3 length is 15 residues. With V trimmed by 2 bases and J by 4 bases, 6 bases remained unmatched. This receptor was obtained from a man older than 75 with acute or convalescent COVID-19. The chain employs TRBV5-1 and TRBJ2-3; 8 bases are shared with TRBD2. The specimen sequenced was peripheral blood. This CDR3 is CASSFGAGGADTQYF. CDR3 DNA sequence: TGCGCCAGCAGCTTCGGCGCGGGAGGCGCAGATACGCAGTATTTT.